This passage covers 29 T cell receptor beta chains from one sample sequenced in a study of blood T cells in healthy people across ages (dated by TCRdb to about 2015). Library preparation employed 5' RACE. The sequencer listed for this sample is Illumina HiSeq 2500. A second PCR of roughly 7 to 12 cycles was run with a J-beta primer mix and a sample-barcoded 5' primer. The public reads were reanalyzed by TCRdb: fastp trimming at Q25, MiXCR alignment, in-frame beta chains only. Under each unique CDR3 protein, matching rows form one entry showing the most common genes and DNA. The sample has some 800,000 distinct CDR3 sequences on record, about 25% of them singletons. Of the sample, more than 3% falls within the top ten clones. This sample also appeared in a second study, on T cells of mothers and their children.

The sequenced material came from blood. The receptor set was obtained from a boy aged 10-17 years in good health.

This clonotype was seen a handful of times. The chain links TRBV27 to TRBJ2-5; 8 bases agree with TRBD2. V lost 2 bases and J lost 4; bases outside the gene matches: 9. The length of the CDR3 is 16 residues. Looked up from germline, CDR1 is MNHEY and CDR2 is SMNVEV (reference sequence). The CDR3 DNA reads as TGTGCCAGCAGTTTACTCGCTAGCGGGTGGCGAGAGACCCAGTACTTC. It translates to CASSLLASGWRETQYF.

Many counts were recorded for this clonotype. The CDR3 here is CSARDPGTVYEQYF. The CDR3, as DNA: TGCAGTGCTAGAGATCCGGGGACCGTCTACGAGCAGTACTTC. V and J are TRBV20-1 and TRBJ2-7; possibly TRBD1 or TRBD2 for D (5 bases each). The CDR3 is 14 amino acids. Germline assignment: CDR1 DFQATT and CDR2 SNEGSKA (reference sequence). V was trimmed by 0 bases and J by 3 bases, leaving 12 bases between them.

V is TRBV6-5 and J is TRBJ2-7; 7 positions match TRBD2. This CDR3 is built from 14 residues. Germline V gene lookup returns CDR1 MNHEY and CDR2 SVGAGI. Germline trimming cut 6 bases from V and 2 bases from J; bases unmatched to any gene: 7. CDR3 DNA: TGTGCCAGCAGCCCCTGGGAGGGGACCTACGAGCAGTACTTC. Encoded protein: CASSPWEGTYEQYF.

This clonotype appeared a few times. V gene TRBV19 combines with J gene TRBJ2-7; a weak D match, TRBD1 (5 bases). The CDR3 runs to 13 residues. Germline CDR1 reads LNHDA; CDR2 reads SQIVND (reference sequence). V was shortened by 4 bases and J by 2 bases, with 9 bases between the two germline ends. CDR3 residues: CASSKDITYEQYF. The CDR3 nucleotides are TGTGCCAGTAGTAAGGACATAACCTACGAGCAGTACTTC.

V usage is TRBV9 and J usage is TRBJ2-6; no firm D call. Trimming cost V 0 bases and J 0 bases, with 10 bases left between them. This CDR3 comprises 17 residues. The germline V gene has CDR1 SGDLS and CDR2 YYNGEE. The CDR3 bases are TGTGCCAGCAGCGTAGGTGGGGTCTCCTCTGGGGCCAACGTCCTGACTTTC. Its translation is CASSVGGVSSGANVLTF.

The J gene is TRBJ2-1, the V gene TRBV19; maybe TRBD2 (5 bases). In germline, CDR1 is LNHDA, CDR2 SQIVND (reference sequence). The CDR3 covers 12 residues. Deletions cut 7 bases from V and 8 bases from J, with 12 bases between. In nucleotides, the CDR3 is TGTGCCAGTACCGAAGCCGGGGATGAGCAGTTCTTC. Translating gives CASTEAGDEQFF.

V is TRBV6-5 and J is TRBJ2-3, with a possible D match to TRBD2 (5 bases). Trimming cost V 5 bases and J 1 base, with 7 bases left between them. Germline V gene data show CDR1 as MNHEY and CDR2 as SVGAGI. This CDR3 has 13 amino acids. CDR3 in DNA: TGTGCCAGCAGTGACGGGGGCACAGATACGCAGTATTTT. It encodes CASSDGGTDTQYF.

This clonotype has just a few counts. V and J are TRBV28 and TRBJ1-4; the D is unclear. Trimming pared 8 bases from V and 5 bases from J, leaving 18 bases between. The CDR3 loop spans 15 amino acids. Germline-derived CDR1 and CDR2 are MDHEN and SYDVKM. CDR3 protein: CASLSLGRPNEKLFF. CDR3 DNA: TGTGCCAGCCTGAGTCTGGGCAGGCCAAATGAAAAACTGTTTTTT.

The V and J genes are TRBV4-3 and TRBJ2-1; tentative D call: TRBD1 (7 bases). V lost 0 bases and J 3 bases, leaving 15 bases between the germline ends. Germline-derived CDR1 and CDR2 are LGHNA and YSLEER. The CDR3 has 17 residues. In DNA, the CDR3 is TGCGCCAGCAGCCAAGATGGGGGCAGGGGGGTCTACAATGAGCAGTTCTTC. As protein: CASSQDGGRGVYNEQFF.

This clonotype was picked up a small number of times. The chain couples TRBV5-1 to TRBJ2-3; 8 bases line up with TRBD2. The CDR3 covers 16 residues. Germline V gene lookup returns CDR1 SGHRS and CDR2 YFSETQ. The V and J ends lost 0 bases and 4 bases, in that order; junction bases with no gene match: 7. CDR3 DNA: TGCGCCAGCAGCTTGGTGGCGGGGGGCCCCCCAGATACGCAGTATTTT. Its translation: CASSLVAGGPPDTQYF. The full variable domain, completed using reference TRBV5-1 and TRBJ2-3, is KAGVTQTPRYLIKTRGQQVTLSCSPISGHRSVSWYQQTPGQGLQFLFEYFSETQRNKGNFPGRFSGRQFSNSRSEMNVSTLELGDSALYLCASSLVAGGPPDTQYFGPGTRLTVL.

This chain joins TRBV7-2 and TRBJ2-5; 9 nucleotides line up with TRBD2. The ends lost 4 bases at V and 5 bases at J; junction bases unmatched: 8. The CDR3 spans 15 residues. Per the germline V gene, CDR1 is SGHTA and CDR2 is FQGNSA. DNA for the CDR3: TGTGCCAGCAGCTCGCTAGCGGGGTTGAGGGAGACCCAGTACTTC. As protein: CASSSLAGLRETQYF.

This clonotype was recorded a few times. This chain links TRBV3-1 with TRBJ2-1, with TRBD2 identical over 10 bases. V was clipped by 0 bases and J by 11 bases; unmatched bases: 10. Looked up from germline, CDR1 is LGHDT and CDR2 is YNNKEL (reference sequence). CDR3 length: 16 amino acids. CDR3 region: CASSQDLGSGGTKQFF. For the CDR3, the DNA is TGTGCCAGCAGCCAAGATCTCGGTAGCGGGGGGACTAAGCAGTTCTTC.

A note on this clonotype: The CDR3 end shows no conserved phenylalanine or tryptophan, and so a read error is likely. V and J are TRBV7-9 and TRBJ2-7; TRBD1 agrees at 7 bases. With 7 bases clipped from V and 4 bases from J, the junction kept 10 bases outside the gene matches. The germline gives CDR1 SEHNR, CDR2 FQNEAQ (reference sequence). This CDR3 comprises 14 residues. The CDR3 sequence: CASTAMGQTYEQYC. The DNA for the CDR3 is TGTGCCAGCACCGCGATGGGACAGACTTACGAGCAGTACTGC.

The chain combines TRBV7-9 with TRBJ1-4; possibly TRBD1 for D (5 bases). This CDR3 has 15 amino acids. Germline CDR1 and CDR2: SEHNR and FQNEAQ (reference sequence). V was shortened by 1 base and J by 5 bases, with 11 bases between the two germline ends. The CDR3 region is CASSLGDGRNEKLFF. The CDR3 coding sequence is TGTGCCAGCAGCTTAGGGGACGGGAGGAATGAAAAACTGTTTTTT.

For the CDR3, the DNA is TGTGCCAGCGCCCACGGGTCGACTAGCGGGAGCAATGAGCAGTTCTTC. This gives the protein CASAHGSTSGSNEQFF. V usage is TRBV28 and J usage is TRBJ2-1, with TRBD2 matching 12 bases. Germline V gives CDR1 MDHEN, CDR2 SYDVKM. The CDR3 is 16 amino acids. Unmatched junction bases numbered 11, after V lost 8 bases and J lost 6 bases.

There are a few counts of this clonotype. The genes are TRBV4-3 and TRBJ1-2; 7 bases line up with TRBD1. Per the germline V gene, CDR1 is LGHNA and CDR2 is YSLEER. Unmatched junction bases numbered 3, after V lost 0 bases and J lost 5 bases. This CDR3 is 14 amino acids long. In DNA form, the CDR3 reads TGCGCCAGCAGCCAAGATGGGACAGATTATGGCTACACCTTC. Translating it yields CASSQDGTDYGYTF.

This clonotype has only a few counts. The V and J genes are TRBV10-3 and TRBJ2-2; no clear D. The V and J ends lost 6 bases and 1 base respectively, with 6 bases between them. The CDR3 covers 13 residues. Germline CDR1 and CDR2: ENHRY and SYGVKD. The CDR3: CAIRDLNTGELFF. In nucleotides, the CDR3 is TGTGCCATCAGAGATCTGAACACCGGGGAGCTGTTTTTT.

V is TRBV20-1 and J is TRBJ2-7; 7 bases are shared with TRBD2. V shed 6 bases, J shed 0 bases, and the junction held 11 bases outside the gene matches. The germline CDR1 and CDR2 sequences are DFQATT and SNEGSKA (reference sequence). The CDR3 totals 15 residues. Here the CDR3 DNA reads TGCAGTGCAAACGTACGGACTAGTTTCTCCTACGAGCAGTACTTC. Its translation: CSANVRTSFSYEQYF.

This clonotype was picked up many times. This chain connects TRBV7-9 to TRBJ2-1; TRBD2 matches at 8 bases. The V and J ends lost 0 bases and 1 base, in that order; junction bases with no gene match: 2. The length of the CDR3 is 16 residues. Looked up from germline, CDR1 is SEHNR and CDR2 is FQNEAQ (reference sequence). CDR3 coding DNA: TGTGCCAGCAGCTTAGCAGGCGGGGGGTCCTACAATGAGCAGTTCTTC. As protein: CASSLAGGGSYNEQFF.

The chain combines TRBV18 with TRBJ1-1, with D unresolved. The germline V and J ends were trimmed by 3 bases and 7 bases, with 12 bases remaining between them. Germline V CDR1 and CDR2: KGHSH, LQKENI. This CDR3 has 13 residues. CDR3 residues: CASSPVARDEAFF. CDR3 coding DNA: TGTGCCAGCTCACCGGTGGCGAGAGATGAAGCTTTCTTT. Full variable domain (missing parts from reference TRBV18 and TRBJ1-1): NAGVMQNPRHLVRRRGQEARLRCSPMKGHSHVYWYRQLPEEGLKFMVYLQKENIIDESGMPKERFSAEFPKEGPSILRIQQVVRGDSAAYFCASSPVARDEAFFGQGTRLTVV.

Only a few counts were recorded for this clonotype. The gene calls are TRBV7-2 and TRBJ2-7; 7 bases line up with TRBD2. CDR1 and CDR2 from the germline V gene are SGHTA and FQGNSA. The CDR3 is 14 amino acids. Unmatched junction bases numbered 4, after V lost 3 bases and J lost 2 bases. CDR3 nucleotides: TGTGCCAGCAGCTTCCGGGGGAGGGCCTACGAGCAGTACTTC. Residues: CASSFRGRAYEQYF.

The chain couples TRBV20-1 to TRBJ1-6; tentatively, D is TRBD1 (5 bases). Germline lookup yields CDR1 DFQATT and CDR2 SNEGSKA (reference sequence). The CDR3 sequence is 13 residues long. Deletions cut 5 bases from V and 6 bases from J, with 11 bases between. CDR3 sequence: CSARGAVNSPLHF. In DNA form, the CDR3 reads TGCAGTGCTCGAGGGGCGGTTAATTCACCCCTCCACTTT.

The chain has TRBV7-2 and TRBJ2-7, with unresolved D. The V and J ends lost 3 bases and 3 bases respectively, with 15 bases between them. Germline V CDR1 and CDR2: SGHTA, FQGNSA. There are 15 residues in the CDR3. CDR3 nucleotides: TGTGCCAGCAGCTTTTCCGGAACGGAAGGCTACGAGCAGTACTTC. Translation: CASSFSGTEGYEQYF. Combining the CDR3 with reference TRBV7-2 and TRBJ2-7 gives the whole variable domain GAGVSQSPSNKVTEKGKDVELRCDPISGHTALYWYRQSLGQGLEFLIYFQGNSAPDKSGLPSDRFSAERTGGSVSTLTIQRTQQEDSAVYLCASSFSGTEGYEQYFGPGTRLTVT.

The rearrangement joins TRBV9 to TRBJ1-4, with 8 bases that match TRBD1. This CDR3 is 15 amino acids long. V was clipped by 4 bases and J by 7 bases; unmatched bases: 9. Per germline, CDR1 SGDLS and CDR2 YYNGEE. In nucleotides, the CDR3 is TGTGCCAGCAGCCCTTCGGACAGGGCGAGTGAAAAACTGTTTTTT. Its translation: CASSPSDRASEKLFF. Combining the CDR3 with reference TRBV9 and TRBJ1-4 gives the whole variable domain DSGVTQTPKHLITATGQRVTLRCSPRSGDLSVYWYQQSLDQGLQFLIQYYNGEERAKGNILERFSAQQFPDLHSELNLSSLELGDSALYFCASSPSDRASEKLFFGSGTQLSVL.

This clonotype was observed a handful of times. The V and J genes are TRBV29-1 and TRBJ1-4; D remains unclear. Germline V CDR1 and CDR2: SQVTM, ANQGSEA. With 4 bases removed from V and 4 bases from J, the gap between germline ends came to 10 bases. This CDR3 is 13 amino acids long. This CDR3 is CSVGLLLNEKLFF. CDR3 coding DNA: TGCAGCGTTGGTTTGCTCCTTAATGAAAAACTGTTTTTT.

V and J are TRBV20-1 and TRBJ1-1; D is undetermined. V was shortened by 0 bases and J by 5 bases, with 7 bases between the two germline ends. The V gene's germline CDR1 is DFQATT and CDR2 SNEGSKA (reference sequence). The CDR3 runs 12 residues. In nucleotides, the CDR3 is TGCAGTGCTAGAGATTGGAATACTGAAGCTTTCTTT. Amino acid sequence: CSARDWNTEAFF.

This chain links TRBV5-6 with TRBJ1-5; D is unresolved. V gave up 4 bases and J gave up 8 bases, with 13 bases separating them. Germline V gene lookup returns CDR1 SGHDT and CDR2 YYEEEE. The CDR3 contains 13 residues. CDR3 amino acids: CASSPGRDEPQHF. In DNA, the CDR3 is TGTGCCAGCAGCCCTGGGAGGGATGAGCCCCAGCATTTT. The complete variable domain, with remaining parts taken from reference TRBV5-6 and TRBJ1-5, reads DAGVTQSPTHLIKTRGQQVTLRCSPKSGHDTVSWYQQALGQGPQFIFQYYEEEERQRGNFPDRFSGHQFPNYSSELNVNALLLGDSALYLCASSPGRDEPQHFGDGTRLSIL.

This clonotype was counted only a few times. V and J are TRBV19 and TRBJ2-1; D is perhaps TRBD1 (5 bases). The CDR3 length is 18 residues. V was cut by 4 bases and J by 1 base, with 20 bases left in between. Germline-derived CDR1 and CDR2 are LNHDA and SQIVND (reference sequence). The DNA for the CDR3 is TGTGCCAGTAGTACCTCCCGGCAGGGTACAAGTTCCTACAATGAGCAGTTCTTC. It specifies CASSTSRQGTSSYNEQFF.

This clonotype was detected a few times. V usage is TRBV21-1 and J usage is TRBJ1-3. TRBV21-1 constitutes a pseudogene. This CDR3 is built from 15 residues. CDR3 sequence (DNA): TGTGCCAGCAGCAAAGCGGCCGAGGCTGGAAACACCATATATTTT. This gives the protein CASSKAAEAGNTIYF.